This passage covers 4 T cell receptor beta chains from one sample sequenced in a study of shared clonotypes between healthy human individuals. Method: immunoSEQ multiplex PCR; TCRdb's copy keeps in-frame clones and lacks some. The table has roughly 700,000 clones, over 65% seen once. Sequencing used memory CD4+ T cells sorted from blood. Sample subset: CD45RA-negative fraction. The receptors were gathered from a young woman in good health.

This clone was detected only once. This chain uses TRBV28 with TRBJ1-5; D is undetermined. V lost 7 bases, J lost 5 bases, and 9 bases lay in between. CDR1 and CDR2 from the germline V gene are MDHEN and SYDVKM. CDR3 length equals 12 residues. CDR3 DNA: TGTGCCAGCAATCTGGGGTATCAGCCCCAGCATTTT. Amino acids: CASNLGYQPQHF.

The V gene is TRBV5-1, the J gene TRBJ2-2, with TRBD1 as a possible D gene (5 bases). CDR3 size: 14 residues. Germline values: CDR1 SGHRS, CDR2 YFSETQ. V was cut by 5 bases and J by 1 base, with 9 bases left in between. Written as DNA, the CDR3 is TGCGCCAGCAGGGACACTTGGAACACCGGGGAGCTGTTTTTT. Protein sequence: CASRDTWNTGELFF.

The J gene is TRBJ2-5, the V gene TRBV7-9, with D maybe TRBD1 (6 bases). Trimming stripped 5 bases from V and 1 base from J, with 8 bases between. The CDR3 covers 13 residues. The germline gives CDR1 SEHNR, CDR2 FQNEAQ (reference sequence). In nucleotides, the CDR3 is TGTGCCAGCAGCCGGACAGCCCAAGAGACCCAGTACTTC. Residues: CASSRTAQETQYF.

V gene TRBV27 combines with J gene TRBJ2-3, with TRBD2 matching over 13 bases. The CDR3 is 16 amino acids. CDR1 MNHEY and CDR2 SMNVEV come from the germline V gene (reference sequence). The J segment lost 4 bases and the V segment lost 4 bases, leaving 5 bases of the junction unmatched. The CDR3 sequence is CASSSGLAGVADTQYF. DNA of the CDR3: TGTGCCAGCAGTTCTGGACTAGCGGGAGTGGCAGATACGCAGTATTTT.